What follows is one TCR beta chain and its context. Its specificity is not known. Germline-derived CDR1 and CDR2 are LNHDA and SQIVND (reference sequence). The CDR3 loop spans 16 amino acids. V was trimmed by 5 bases and J by 2 bases, leaving 19 bases between them. This entry belongs to a study of T cell responses to AZD1222 COVID-19 vaccine. Looking at the study overall: Second-dose timings of about 4 or about 12 weeks were pooled. Broader study findings: Spike was spanned by vaccine-associated CD4 TCRs, with dominance at 160-218 and 743-854. Reports say nearly half of spike-specific TCRs go after unmutated variant regions. Females outnumbered males among donors, who were mostly white British; clonal diversity was possibly underestimated.

The assay was immunoSEQ multiplex PCR, and TCRdb's table has in-frame clones only and misses some. Here the sample spans 30,000 to 35,000 clones, about 88% being singletons. This TCR came from an adult in good health. The sample here was peripheral blood, taken on day 0 of AZD1222 vaccination. The chain joins TRBV19 to TRBJ2-7; D is unresolved. This chain's CDR3 is CASSPLTANLPYEQYF. The CDR3 region has the DNA TGTGCCAGTAGTCCTTTGACTGCCAATCTCCCCTACGAGCAGTACTTC.